The T cell receptor (beta chain) under discussion was sequenced for a study of blood T cell repertoires in COVID-19. Overall study context: Nucleic acid was either cDNA or gDNA, and it came from T cells, B-cell-depleted T cells, or PBMCs.

Source study methods: Estimation of nucleated cell counts relied on the amplification of reference gene primers. Profiled with immunoSEQ multiplex PCR; TCRdb holds only in-frame clones, not every one. V and J calls and clone size follow that table, whereas D and trimming were derived from the DNA. The repertoire holds 300,000 to 400,000 clones, with around nine tenths as singletons. This CDR3 spans 17 amino acids. The V gene's germline CDR1 is MGHRA and CDR2 YSYEKL. Trimming took 1 base from V and 9 from J, leaving 24 bases between them. The receptor comes from a man between 60 and 75 years old who had recovered from COVID-19. Sequencing used PBMCs or T cells enriched from blood (not recorded which). This chain uses TRBV4-1 with TRBJ2-5, with D possibly matching TRBD2 (8 bases). The CDR3 sequence: CASSQGQGGAGRVSQYF. Here the CDR3 DNA reads TGCGCCAGCAGCCAAGGGCAGGGGGGCGCCGGGAGGGTGTCCCAGTACTTC.